Each of the 21 T cell receptor beta chains below was sequenced from the same sample in a study of T cell responses to AZD1222 COVID-19 vaccine. Profiled with immunoSEQ multiplex PCR; TCRdb holds only in-frame clones, not every one. The sample consists of around 150,000 clones, 65% to 90% of them appearing once. Sequences were derived from peripheral blood, sampled 28 days after the second dose of the MenACWY control vaccine. The receptors originated from an adult who received the MenACWY meningococcal vaccine as a control.

The chain is built from TRBV10-3 and TRBJ2-3; no clear D gene. CDR1 ENHRY and CDR2 SYGVKD come from the germline V gene. V lost 5 bases to trimming and J lost 3 bases, with 15 bases between them. This CDR3 spans 15 amino acids. CDR3: CAISKTSISTDTQYF. CDR3 in DNA: TGTGCCATCAGTAAAACAAGTATATCGACAGATACGCAGTATTTT.

This chain connects TRBV11-2 to TRBJ2-4; the match to TRBD1 covers 8 bases. This CDR3 is built from 15 residues. Germline CDR1 is SGHAT and CDR2 is FQNNGV. The V segment lost 4 bases and the J segment 6 bases; nucleotides outside the gene matches: 8. CDR3 nucleotide sequence: TGTGCCAGCAGCTACTCCCCAGGGGGCAGAAACATTCAGTACTTC. It yields the protein CASSYSPGGRNIQYF.

The V and J genes are TRBV12-3 or TRBV12-4 and TRBJ1-1; D is uncertain. The CDR3 loop spans 11 amino acids. V gave up 8 bases and J gave up 3 bases, with 7 bases separating them. The CDR3 loop is CASGFYTEAFF. DNA of the CDR3: TGTGCCAGCGGATTTTACACTGAAGCTTTCTTT.

The V call is TRBV9, the J call TRBJ2-3, with 16 nucleotides matching TRBD2. CDR3 size: 16 residues. J gave up 15 bases and V 0 bases, and 10 bases lay outside the gene matches. The germline gives CDR1 SGDLS, CDR2 YYNGEE. The CDR3 coding sequence is TGTGCCAGCAGCGTAGACGTGGGACTAGCGGGGGGGCCCCCCTATTTT. Amino acid sequence: CASSVDVGLAGGPPYF.

The chain couples TRBV27 to TRBJ1-2; TRBD1 might be the D (5 bases). The V and J ends lost 2 bases and 8 bases respectively, with 15 bases between them. Germline V CDR1 and CDR2: MNHEY, SMNVEV (reference sequence). The CDR3 is 14 residues long. The CDR3 loop reads CASSLRDRPLGYTF. CDR3 coding DNA: TGTGCCAGCAGTTTACGGGACCGGCCTTTGGGCTACACCTTC.

The rearrangement links TRBV19 to TRBJ1-2; the match to TRBD1 covers 8 bases. The CDR3 is 15 residues long. CDR1 is LNHDA and CDR2 is SQIVND in the germline V gene (reference sequence). V trimming: 5 bases; J trimming: 5 bases; junction bases outside the gene matches: 10. DNA of the CDR3: TGTGCCAGTAGTGCAACACAGGGGGTTCGTTATGGCTACACCTTC. Protein: CASSATQGVRYGYTF.

This chain connects TRBV28 to TRBJ1-1; D not certain. CDR1 MDHEN and CDR2 SYDVKM come from the germline V gene. This CDR3 has 15 residues. Trimming shortened V by 4 bases and J by 0 bases, and 12 bases separated the two germline ends. CDR3: CASSSPRNMNTEAFF. The CDR3 nucleotides read TGTGCCAGCAGTTCCCCTAGAAATATGAACACTGAAGCTTTCTTT.

This CDR3 is CASSPFGEGYTF. For the CDR3, the DNA is TGTGCCAGCAGCCCGTTCGGGGAAGGCTACACCTTC. The genes are TRBV6-5 and TRBJ1-2; unclear D gene. Germline-derived CDR1 and CDR2 are MNHEY and SVGAGI. Trimming stripped 6 bases from V and 8 bases from J, with 13 bases between. The CDR3 contains 12 residues.

This clone was found once. V gene TRBV24-1 combines with J gene TRBJ2-5; TRBD1 matches 10 bases. This CDR3 comprises 15 residues. Trimming at V came to 7 bases and at J to 4 bases, leaving 8 bases not matched to a gene. From germline, CDR1 is KGHDR and CDR2 SFDVKD. The CDR3 DNA follows: TGTGCCACCAGGCCAGGACAGGGGGACGGAGAGACCCAGTACTTC. Translation gives CATRPGQGDGETQYF.

The chain uses TRBV3-1 (or the pseudogene TRBV3-2) and TRBJ2-2; no clear D. Trimming took off 4 bases at V and 3 bases at J, with 24 bases between the two ends. The CDR3 spans 19 residues. The germline V gene encodes CDR1 LGHDT and CDR2 YNNKEL (reference sequence). In DNA form, the CDR3 reads TGTGCCAGCAGCCCGGACCCACATCCACGCCACACGTACACCGGGGAGCTGTTTTTT. This gives the protein CASSPDPHPRHTYTGELFF.

V is TRBV27 and J is TRBJ1-2; TRBD1 is a possible D gene (6 bases). Germline CDR1 and CDR2: MNHEY and SMNVEV (reference sequence). The CDR3 is 12 amino acids. V lost 3 bases, J lost 11 bases, and 13 bases lay in between. CDR3 nucleotide sequence: TGTGCCAGCAGTTTTGCGGGGGGCTATTACACCTTC. This codes for CASSFAGGYYTF.

The genes are TRBV5-1 and TRBJ2-5; 11 bases align to TRBD2. This CDR3 spans 14 amino acids. CDR1 and CDR2 (germline): SGHRS, YFSETQ. The V segment lost 5 bases and the J segment 2 bases; nucleotides outside the gene matches: 2. CDR3 bases: TGCGCCAGCAGGAGACTAGCGGGGCAAGAGACCCAGTACTTC. It specifies CASRRLAGQETQYF.

This clone showed up just a few times. The chain links TRBV29-1 to TRBJ2-2, with TRBD2 identical over 8 bases. This CDR3 is built from 15 residues. With 6 bases clipped from V and 7 bases from J, the junction kept 13 bases outside the gene matches. The germline V gene has CDR1 SQVTM and CDR2 ANQGSEA. CDR3 protein: CSVPGRGSGVGELFF. The CDR3 DNA reads TGCAGCGTCCCGGGAAGGGGTAGCGGGGTCGGGGAGCTGTTTTTT.

This rearrangement joins TRBV15 to TRBJ2-2; 8 nucleotides align to TRBD1. The CDR3 runs 15 residues. In germline, CDR1 is LNHNV, CDR2 YYDKDF (reference sequence). The V segment lost 1 base and the J segment 5 bases; nucleotides outside the gene matches: 3. For the CDR3, the DNA is TGTGCCACCAGCAGAGGAACAGGGGGAACCGGGGAGCTGTTTTTT. This translates into CATSRGTGGTGELFF.

J is TRBJ1-6 and V is TRBV18; D not certain. Deletions cut 2 bases from V and 7 bases from J, with 12 bases between. The germline V gene encodes CDR1 KGHSH and CDR2 LQKENI. The CDR3 runs 15 residues. CDR3 nucleotide sequence: TGTGCCAGCTCACCAAGGATGCAGCAAAATTCACCCCTCCACTTT. It encodes CASSPRMQQNSPLHF. Using reference TRBV18 and TRBJ1-6 for the parts outside the CDR3, the full variable domain is NAGVMQNPRHLVRRRGQEARLRCSPMKGHSHVYWYRQLPEEGLKFMVYLQKENIIDESGMPKERFSAEFPKEGPSILRIQQVVRGDSAAYFCASSPRMQQNSPLHFGNGTRLTVT.

The CDR3 coding sequence is TGTGCCAGCAGCCCTTCTGACTGGACCGGGGAGCTGTTTTTT. Protein product: CASSPSDWTGELFF. The chain uses TRBV3-1 (or the pseudogene TRBV3-2) and TRBJ2-2; D unresolved. CDR3 length equals 14 residues. V lost 4 bases to trimming and J lost 5 bases, with 11 bases between them. Per the germline V gene, CDR1 is LGHDT and CDR2 is YNNKEL (reference sequence).

This chain links TRBV28 with TRBJ2-2; the match to TRBD1 covers 9 bases. The CDR3 sequence is 15 residues long. V trimming: 5 bases; J trimming: 6 bases; junction bases outside the gene matches: 7. The germline gives CDR1 MDHEN, CDR2 SYDVKM. The CDR3 region is CASSAPTGGSGELFF. The DNA of the CDR3 is TGTGCCAGCAGTGCGCCCACAGGGGGCTCCGGGGAGCTGTTTTTT.

In its sample, this clone was seen a few times. The chain has TRBV10-3 and TRBJ2-3; tentative D call: TRBD1 (5 bases). This CDR3 spans 16 amino acids. CDR1 is ENHRY and CDR2 is SYGVKD in the germline V gene. Trimming removed 0 bases from V and 2 bases from J, with 12 bases in between. The CDR3: CAISESGPATTDTQYF. Written as DNA, the CDR3 is TGTGCCATCAGTGAGTCGGGGCCAGCTACCACAGATACGCAGTATTTT.

The chain employs TRBV10-2 and TRBJ2-1, with unresolved D. Germline CDR1 reads WSHSY; CDR2 reads SAAADI. The V and J ends lost 4 bases and 7 bases respectively, with 11 bases between them. CDR3 length: 13 residues. CDR3 loop: CASSGSGRNEQFF. The CDR3 region has the DNA TGCGCCAGCAGTGGAAGTGGTAGGAATGAGCAGTTCTTC.

V usage is TRBV7-9 and J usage is TRBJ1-1; 7 bases map to TRBD1. Trimming took 5 bases from V and 6 from J; bases not matched to a gene: 3. The CDR3 is made up of 12 amino acids. The V gene's germline CDR1 is SEHNR and CDR2 FQNEAQ (reference sequence). The CDR3 sequence: CASSPGTAEAFF. DNA of the CDR3: TGTGCCAGCAGCCCGGGGACAGCTGAAGCTTTCTTT.

The rearrangement uses TRBV12-3 or TRBV12-4 and TRBJ2-1; D uncertain. Trimming took 4 bases from V and 10 from J, leaving 8 bases between them. The CDR3 covers 11 residues. The CDR3: CASSYRSEQFF. In nucleotides, the CDR3 is TGTGCCAGCAGTTACCGGTCAGAGCAGTTCTTC.